The source of this T cell receptor beta chain is a study of response to subunit inactivated influenza vaccine. The study, taken as a whole, reports: Researchers suggested that each seasonal influenza vaccination recruits few new T cells.

This clonotype has more than one count but fewer than ten. What it binds is unknown. TCRdb reanalysed the RT-PCR reads using MiXCR and keeps one entry per CDR3 protein. The sample has 490,000 or so distinct CDR3 sequences, approximately 7.1% seen once. The trim removed 0 bases at V and 16 bases at J, leaving 5 bases unmatched. From germline, CDR1 is MGHRA and CDR2 YSYEKL. The CDR3 sequence is 13 residues long. The chain uses TRBV4-1 and TRBJ2-1; 11 bases map to TRBD1. The sample consisted of PBMCs from blood, taken around 25 months after vaccination. The clonotype originates from a man aged 50-75 years who received an inactivated influenza vaccine. In nucleotides, the CDR3 is TGCGCCAGCAGCCAAGAAGGGACAGGGGGATCTTTCTTC. It encodes CASSQEGTGGSFF.